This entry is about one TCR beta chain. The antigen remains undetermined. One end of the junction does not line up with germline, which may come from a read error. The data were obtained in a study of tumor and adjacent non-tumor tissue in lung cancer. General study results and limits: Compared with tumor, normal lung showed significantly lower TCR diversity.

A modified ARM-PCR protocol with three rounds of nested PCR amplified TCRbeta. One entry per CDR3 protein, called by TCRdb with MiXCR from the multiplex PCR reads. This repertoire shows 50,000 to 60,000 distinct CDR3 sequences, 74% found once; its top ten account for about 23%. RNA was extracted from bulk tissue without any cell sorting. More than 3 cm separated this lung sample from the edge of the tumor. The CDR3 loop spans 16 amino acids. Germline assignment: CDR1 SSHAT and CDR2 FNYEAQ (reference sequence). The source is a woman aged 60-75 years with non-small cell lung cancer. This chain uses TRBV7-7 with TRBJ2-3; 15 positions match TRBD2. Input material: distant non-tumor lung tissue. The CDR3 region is CASSPGLAGGKDTQYF. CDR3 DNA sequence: TGTGCTAGCAGCCCCGGACTAGCGGGGGGGAAGGATACGCAGTATTTT.